Below, 12 T cell receptor beta chains from the same sample are listed, as sequenced in a study of blood T cell repertoires in COVID-19. The data were produced by immunoSEQ multiplex PCR, yet TCRdb's version contains in-frame clones alone and is incomplete. The sample carries about 42,000 clones, 70% to 90% recorded once. Input material: peripheral blood. The receptors shown here come from a middle-aged man with active COVID-19.

The chain employs TRBV5-1 and TRBJ2-3; 14 nucleotides match TRBD2. Germline V gene sequence: CDR1 SGHRS, CDR2 YFSETQ. The CDR3 contains 16 residues. V dropped 4 bases and J dropped 4; count of bases not matched to a gene: 5. CDR3 in amino acids: CASSVTSGRAPDTQYF. In DNA form, the CDR3 reads TGCGCCAGCAGCGTGACTAGCGGGAGGGCCCCAGATACGCAGTATTTT.

This chain connects TRBV4-3 to TRBJ2-7, with a tentative D call TRBD2 (5 bases). The CDR3 is 15 amino acids. The ends were cut back, 3 bases at V and 2 bases at J, with 14 bases in the middle. The V gene's germline CDR1 is LGHNA and CDR2 YSLEER. CDR3 amino acids: CASSQDQLGTYEQYF. The CDR3 DNA reads TGCGCCAGCAGCCAGGACCAACTAGGCACCTACGAGCAGTACTTC.

The chain carries TRBV6-2 or TRBV6-3 and TRBJ2-7; a weak D match, TRBD2 (6 bases). The CDR3 contains 15 residues. V was cut by 0 bases and J by 2 bases, with 11 bases left in between. Germline values: CDR1 MNHEY, CDR2 SVGEGT. This chain's CDR3 is CASSYSPERAYEQYF. The CDR3 DNA follows: TGTGCCAGCAGTTACTCCCCTGAGCGGGCCTACGAGCAGTACTTC.

V is TRBV25-1 and J is TRBJ1-5, with TRBD1 identical over 7 bases. The CDR3 runs 14 residues. Germline V gene sequence: CDR1 MGHDK, CDR2 SYGVNS. V dropped 8 bases and J dropped 6; count of bases not matched to a gene: 10. The CDR3 spells CASPRQGGSQPQHF. CDR3 in DNA: TGTGCCAGCCCTAGACAGGGTGGCTCTCAGCCCCAGCATTTT.

The gene calls are TRBV4-3 and TRBJ1-2; weak D call: TRBD1 (5 bases). CDR1 and CDR2 from the germline V gene are LGHNA and YSLEER. V was shortened by 0 bases and J by 4 bases, with 21 bases between the two germline ends. The CDR3 is 18 amino acids. In DNA, the CDR3 is TGCGCCAGCAGCCAAGATACAGGACGACTAGCCCGGGGCTATGGCTACACCTTC. Its translation: CASSQDTGRLARGYGYTF.

The J gene is TRBJ2-7, the V gene TRBV2; D unresolved. CDR3 size: 10 residues. Trimming left V 6 bases short and J 4 bases short, with 4 bases between. Germline CDR1 is SNHLY and CDR2 is FYNNEI. Written as DNA, the CDR3 is TGTGCCAGCAGCAAATACGAGCAGTACTTC. As protein: CASSKYEQYF.

Only a few counts were recorded for this clone. This rearrangement joins TRBV3-1 (or the pseudogene TRBV3-2) to TRBJ2-5, with TRBD2 matching over 13 bases. The CDR3 consists of 17 residues. V lost 4 bases to trimming and J lost 9 bases; unmatched junction nucleotides: 14. The germline V gene encodes CDR1 LGHDT and CDR2 YNNKEL (reference sequence). Here the CDR3 DNA reads TGTGCCAGCAGCCGAGGACTAGCGGGGGCCCTCGGGGATGCCCAGTACTTC. Its protein product is CASSRGLAGALGDAQYF.

This clone was seen only once. V and J are TRBV30 and TRBJ2-3; D might be TRBD1 (5 bases). V lost 1 base and J 6 bases, leaving 17 bases between the germline ends. The CDR3 runs 15 residues. Germline V lookup: CDR1 GTSNPN, CDR2 SVGIG (reference sequence). CDR3 in amino acids: CAWSAGLSFVDTQYF. Written as DNA, the CDR3 is TGTGCCTGGAGTGCAGGGCTGTCATTCGTGGATACGCAGTATTTT.

V gene TRBV21-1 combines with J gene TRBJ2-2; TRBD1, the table's D call, lacks a check against the DNA. TRBV21-1 is a recognized pseudogene. The CDR3 length is 16 residues. The CDR3, as DNA: TGTGCCAGCAGCAAAGTTGGCAGGATAACGACCGGGGAGCTGTTTTTT. Encoded protein: CASSKVGRITTGELFF.

The chain joins TRBV5-3 to TRBJ1-6; D possibly corresponds to TRBD1 (5 bases). TRBV5-3 qualifies as an ORF whose function is uncertain. This CDR3 spans 20 amino acids. V gave up 4 bases and J gave up 6 bases, with 29 bases separating them. CDR3: CARSPTSPGTPGGINSPLHF. The CDR3 region has the DNA TGTGCCAGAAGCCCGACGTCCCCGGGTACCCCGGGGGGGATTAATTCACCCCTCCACTTT.

J is TRBJ2-3 and V is TRBV13, with 11 bases aligning to TRBD2. Germline V gene data show CDR1 as PRHDT and CDR2 as FYEKMQ (reference sequence). Germline trimming cut 4 bases from V and 0 bases from J; bases unmatched to any gene: 3. This CDR3 contains 16 residues. The CDR3 region is CASSSRLAGSTDTQYF. In DNA, the CDR3 is TGTGCCAGCAGCTCTAGACTAGCGGGAAGCACAGATACGCAGTATTTT.

V and J are TRBV2 and TRBJ1-1; unclear D gene. From germline, CDR1 is SNHLY and CDR2 FYNNEI. V lost 7 bases to trimming and J lost 9 bases, with 15 bases between them. The CDR3 spans 12 residues. The CDR3 sequence: CASTSQERKAFF. CDR3 coding DNA: TGTGCCAGCACGAGTCAGGAACGTAAAGCTTTCTTT.